This T cell receptor beta chain is drawn from a study of blood T cell repertoires in COVID-19. Sequencing was performed with immunoSEQ multiplex PCR; in TCRdb, only in-frame clones are kept and a portion is missing. The profile shows about 180,000 clones, approximately 82% of them singletons. The J segment lost 3 bases and the V segment lost 3 bases, leaving 8 bases of the junction unmatched. This CDR3 has 16 amino acids. The germline V gene has CDR1 SGHDT and CDR2 YYEEEE. The V call is TRBV5-6, the J call TRBJ2-5; 10 bases are a match to TRBD1. Sequenced sample: PBMCs or T cells enriched from blood (not recorded which). The TCR was taken from a woman aged 50 to 60 who had recovered from COVID-19. CDR3 protein: CASSSPSGTGEETQYF. The CDR3 bases are TGTGCCAGCAGCTCCCCCTCCGGGACAGGGGAAGAGACCCAGTACTTC.